This T cell receptor beta chain was obtained from a study of shared clonotypes between healthy human individuals. The wider study: Three men and a couple of women, aged 18 to 49, were donors.

Notes on this clone: Its antigen is unidentified. The sample carries other DNA sequences with the same CDR3.

The germline V gene encodes CDR1 SEHNR and CDR2 FQNEAQ (reference sequence). V shed 5 bases, J shed 5 bases, and the junction held 8 bases outside the gene matches. This CDR3 region has 15 residues. Points from the study as a whole: As a rule, naive subsets had a larger estimated richness than memory subsets.

CD45RO-negative, CCR7-positively selected cells formed the naive CD8 fraction, excluding terminally differentiated effector memory CD45RA+ cells. Within Nashville, Tennessee resided all donors, each a Caucasian adult. The data were produced by immunoSEQ multiplex PCR, yet TCRdb's version contains in-frame clones alone and is incomplete. The sample holds millions of clones, around 96% seen once. The chain has TRBV7-9 and TRBJ2-5; 10 positions agree with TRBD1. This clonotype originated in a man between 18 and 35 years old in good health. The sequencing input was naive CD8+ T cells sorted from blood. Here the CDR3 DNA reads TGTGCCAGCAGCCCCGGACAGGGGGGACTGGAGACCCAGTACTTC. Translation gives CASSPGQGGLETQYF.